This T cell receptor beta chain was found in a study of T cells in Graves' hyperthyroidism and ophthalmopathy. Findings of the study overall: Ophthalmopathy cases were set apart from stable hyperthyroidism by a 13 V-J model. For ophthalmopathy, model prediction preceded onset by a median roughly 6.2 months.

The patients, who ranged from 18 to 65 in age, presented with newly diagnosed hyperthyroidism lasting under 2 months. The diagnostic basis comprised clinical symptoms, serum thyroxine and TRAb, thyroid ultrasound and orbital computed tomography. This clonotype showed up many times. The antigen is not known. Amplified regions were TCR beta CDR3 sequences from RNA transcripts. The TCR CDR3 first-round RT-PCR relied on the HTBI primer set. TCRdb redid the calling of the multiplex PCR reads with MiXCR, one entry per CDR3 protein. The data show around 350,000 distinct CDR3 sequences, 17% seen once. The TCR comes from a woman aged 25 to 39 with Graves' hyperthyroidism that later progressed to Graves' ophthalmopathy. What was sequenced was blood.

The CDR3 DNA reads as TGTGCCAGCAGTCCCCGGGCTAGCGGGAGTCGAGATACGCAGTATTTT. Translated: CASSPRASGSRDTQYF. The chain links TRBV12-3 or TRBV12-4 to TRBJ2-3; 10 nucleotides align to TRBD2. Trimming removed 5 bases from V and 5 bases from J; junction bases left unmatched: 10. The CDR3 totals 16 residues.